The rows below give T cell receptor beta chains drawn from one sample of a study of blood T cell repertoires in COVID-19. Repertoires were generated with immunoSEQ multiplex PCR, while TCRdb's copy carries only in-frame clones and drops some. Of around 31,000 clones in the sample, 80% to 90% are singletons; the top ten hold 15% to 20%. Sequencing was carried out using peripheral blood. These receptors were collected from a man at least 80 years old with acute or convalescent COVID-19. Each CDR3 is given with its conserved first and last residue. D genes are given only for firm matches. Not all rows give a size; the values are once, few, many and, for expanded clones, a class.

D,size,J,V,DNA,CDR3
TRBD1,NA,TRBJ1-2,TRBV29-1,TGCAGCGTACAGGGGCGTCACTATGGCTACACCTTC,CSVQGRHYGYTF
NA,NA,TRBJ2-7,TRBV30,TGTGCCTGGAGTGGCCCTGGGCAGTTCCCCTACGAGCAGTACTTC,CAWSGPGQFPYEQYF
NA,NA,TRBJ1-1,TRBV12-3/TRBV12-4,TGTGCCAGCAGTTTTAAAGCAACAGGGAGAGCTTTCTTT,CASSFKATGRAFF
TRBD2,NA,TRBJ2-7,TRBV29-1,TGCAGCGTCGTGACCGGGACTAGCCTTAACGAGCAGTACTTC,CSVVTGTSLNEQYF
NA,NA,TRBJ2-6,TRBV3-1/TRBV3-2,TGTGCCAGCAGCCATACTGACTCTGGGGCCAACGTCCTGACTTTC,CASSHTDSGANVLTF
TRBD1,NA,TRBJ1-6,TRBV5-1,TGCGCCAGCAGCTCGGGGACAGGGATTTCACCCCTCCACTTT,CASSSGTGISPLHF
NA,NA,TRBJ2-5,TRBV28,TGTGCCAGCAGTTTAATGGGCGAGGGGGGGGAGACCCAGTACTTC,CASSLMGEGGETQYF
NA,few,TRBJ2-4,TRBV3-1/TRBV3-2,TGTGCCAGCAGCCAAGTGGGACACAGCCGAGCTAGAAACATTCAGTACTTC,CASSQVGHSRARNIQYF
NA,NA,TRBJ1-4,TRBV20-1,TGCAGTGCTAGTTCGAACAGGGTGAATGAAAAACTGTTTTTT,CSASSNRVNEKLFF
NA,few,TRBJ1-6,TRBV4-2,TGTGCCAGCAGCCGAACAATGAATAATTCACCCCTCCACTTT,CASSRTMNNSPLHF
NA,NA,TRBJ2-1,TRBV7-2,TGTGCCAGCACCTCTGCCGGTAACAATGAGCAGTTCTTC,CASTSAGNNEQFF
NA,NA,TRBJ2-3,TRBV27,TGTGCCAGCAGTTTATTAGGGGTGGGTACGCAGTATTTT,CASSLLGVGTQYF
NA,NA,TRBJ1-2,TRBV27,TGTGCCAGCAGTCCAAGGGAAGGGGATGGCTACACCTTC,CASSPREGDGYTF
TRBD1,few,TRBJ1-2,TRBV3-1/TRBV3-2,TGTGCCAGCAGCGGGCTGACAGGGAGCTATGGCTACACCTTC,CASSGLTGSYGYTF
NA,once,TRBJ1-6,TRBV30,TGTGCCTGGAGTGTACAGGTTCTGGGTAATTCACCCCTCCACTTT,CAWSVQVLGNSPLHF
NA,NA,TRBJ2-5,TRBV28,TGTGCCAGCAGTTTCAGACTAGGAGAGACCCAGTACTTC,CASSFRLGETQYF
TRBD2,NA,TRBJ2-7,TRBV28,TGTGCCAGTGGGGGGGAGGCCACCTACGAGCAGTACTTC,CASGGEATYEQYF
NA,NA,TRBJ1-4,TRBV5-1,TGCGCCAGCGGATCAGGGGAACCGGGGACGCGCTTGTTTTTT,CASGSGEPGTRLFF
NA,NA,TRBJ2-3,TRBV7-9,TGTGCCAGCACCGCCCTGAGGGTCACAGATACGCAGTATTTT,CASTALRVTDTQYF
NA,NA,TRBJ1-6,TRBV10-3,TGTGCCATCAGGGTAGACAGGTCAAATTCACCCCTCCACTTT,CAIRVDRSNSPLHF
TRBD2,once,TRBJ2-5,TRBV5-4,TGTGCCAGCAGCGCCGAGCGGGGGGGCGGTGAGACCCAGTACTTC,CASSAERGGGETQYF
TRBD1,NA,TRBJ2-2,TRBV5-5,TGTGCCAGCAGCCGGGGACAGGGTGGCACCGGGGAGCTGTTTTTT,CASSRGQGGTGELFF
NA,NA,TRBJ2-2,TRBV27,TGTGCCAGCAGTTTAATCCGGTCAGGAAACGGGGAGCTGTTTTTT,CASSLIRSGNGELFF
TRBD1,few,TRBJ1-5,TRBV5-8,TGTGCCAGCAGTTTTCCCCCGGGACAGGGGGCCGATCAGCCCCAGCATTTT,CASSFPPGQGADQPQHF
TRBD1,NA,TRBJ2-7,TRBV19,TGTGCCAGTAGCCCGGGACAGGGGTTTGAGCAGTACTTC,CASSPGQGFEQYF
NA,NA,TRBJ1-2,TRBV12-3/TRBV12-4,TGTGCCAGCAGTCGGCGGGGCTCCTATGGCTACACCTTC,CASSRRGSYGYTF
TRBD1,NA,TRBJ2-7,TRBV9,TGTGCCAGCAGCGTAGCCGGACAGGGCTCCTACGAGCAGTACTTC,CASSVAGQGSYEQYF
NA,NA,TRBJ2-7,TRBV7-9,TGTGCCAGCAGCTTAGACGGGGGGCTCGACGAGCAGTACTTC,CASSLDGGLDEQYF
NA,NA,TRBJ2-6,TRBV5-1,TGCGCCAGCAGCTCCACAGGAAACTCTGGGGCCAACGTCCTGACTTTC,CASSSTGNSGANVLTF
NA,medium-sized,TRBJ2-1,TRBV28,TGTGCCAGCATCAAAAGCTTCAGCGGGTTCGGTGAGCAGTTCTTC,CASIKSFSGFGEQFF
TRBD1,NA,TRBJ2-2,TRBV5-1,TGCGCCAGCAGCTGGGACAGGGTACCTAACACCGGGGAGCTGTTTTTT,CASSWDRVPNTGELFF
TRBD2,few,TRBJ2-7,TRBV28,TGTGCCAGCAGTTTCCGGGGGGGCTACGAGCAGTACTTC,CASSFRGGYEQYF
NA,NA,TRBJ1-6,TRBV5-1,TGCGCCAGCAGCTCGGAGGGGCGGTTTAGGTCACCCCTCCACTTT,CASSSEGRFRSPLHF
NA,NA,TRBJ1-1,TRBV24-1,TGTGCCACCAGCACAGTGAACACTGAAGCTTTCTTT,CATSTVNTEAFF
TRBD2,few,TRBJ2-7,TRBV7-2,TGTGCCAGCAGCGTCACTAGCGGGGGATACGAGCAGTACTTC,CASSVTSGGYEQYF
NA,NA,TRBJ2-7,TRBV5-1,TGCGCCAGCAGACGAGCGGGTGGGCATTACGAGCAGTACTTC,CASRRAGGHYEQYF
NA,NA,TRBJ1-3,TRBV19,TGTGCCAGTATCGGCCGTGGAGGGACTGGAAACACCATATATTTT,CASIGRGGTGNTIYF
TRBD1,NA,TRBJ1-1,TRBV23-1,TGCGCCAGCCTCGGAGGGGGCCTCGCCTCCACTGAAGCTTTCTTT,CASLGGGLASTEAFF
NA,NA,TRBJ1-2,TRBV10-3,TGTGCCATCAGTGAGAGCAGGGACTATGGCTACACCTTC,CAISESRDYGYTF
NA,NA,TRBJ2-3,TRBV5-1,TGCGCCAGCAGCTCGACTAGACAAACTAGCACAGATACGCAGTATTTT,CASSSTRQTSTDTQYF
NA,NA,TRBJ2-3,TRBV27,TGTGCCAGCAGTCCCCGAGGAGCGGGCGGGCTCACAGATACGCAGTATTTT,CASSPRGAGGLTDTQYF
NA,once,TRBJ1-1,TRBV28,TGTGCCAGCCGGACACTCCACACTGAAGCTTTCTTT,CASRTLHTEAFF
NA,once,TRBJ2-3,TRBV9,TGTGCCAGCAGCTTTACCCCCGCGGAAGATACGCAGTATTTT,CASSFTPAEDTQYF
NA,NA,TRBJ1-5,TRBV30,TGTGCCTGGTCTCGACAGACTAATCAGCCCCAGCATTTT,CAWSRQTNQPQHF
NA,NA,TRBJ1-2,TRBV28,TGTGCCAGCGCCACCGGGGGGAACTATGGCTACACCTTC,CASATGGNYGYTF
TRBD1,NA,TRBJ2-3,TRBV19,TGTGCCAGTAGTTTTCGGACAGGGGGCCTCACAGATACGCAGTATTTT,CASSFRTGGLTDTQYF
TRBD1,NA,TRBJ2-3,TRBV18,TGTGCCAGCTCGCCAAATCGGGACAGGCTACCAGATACGCAGTATTTT,CASSPNRDRLPDTQYF
NA,NA,TRBJ1-2,TRBV7-2,TGTGCCAGCAGCTTAGAGTCGGGGAGTGACTATGGCTACACCTTC,CASSLESGSDYGYTF
NA,NA,TRBJ1-5,TRBV7-2,TGTGCCAGCAGCTTAGCGCTGGGCAGGGATCATAGCAATCAGCCCCAGCATTTT,CASSLALGRDHSNQPQHF
NA,NA,TRBJ1-4,TRBV30,TGTGCCCGGAAGGGGGTAGGGGTGGAAAAACTGTTTTTT,CARKGVGVEKLFF
NA,NA,TRBJ2-2,TRBV6-5,TGTGCCAGCAGTTGGGGCAGCGTTAGCACCGGGGAGCTGTTTTTT,CASSWGSVSTGELFF
NA,once,TRBJ2-2,TRBV7-6,TGTGCCAGCAGCGCTACCCCCCGAGGAGGGACCGGGGAGCTGTTTTTT,CASSATPRGGTGELFF
NA,NA,TRBJ2-4,TRBV30,TGTGCCTGGAGGATTCTGGGAGGAATAAACATTCAGTACTTC,CAWRILGGINIQYF
NA,NA,TRBJ2-2,TRBV7-7,TGTGCCAGCAGTGAGCTTATCGCCGGGGAGCTGTTTTTT,CASSELIAGELFF
NA,NA,TRBJ1-5,TRBV5-5,TGTGCCAGCGGGGCGACAGGTTATAGCAATCAGCCCCAGCATTTT,CASGATGYSNQPQHF
NA,NA,TRBJ1-2,TRBV5-4,TGTGCCAGCAGCTTGTATAGCAGGGATAACTATGGCTACACCTTC,CASSLYSRDNYGYTF
NA,NA,TRBJ1-5,TRBV2,TGTGCCAGCAGTATTACAGTTAGCAATCAGCCCCAGCATTTT,CASSITVSNQPQHF
TRBD1,NA,TRBJ1-1,TRBV19,TGTGCCACTAGGGACAGGCCGAACACTGAAGCTTTCTTT,CATRDRPNTEAFF
TRBD1,NA,TRBJ1-5,TRBV7-6,TGTGCCAGCAGCCTTGACAGGGGAAATCAGCCCCAGCATTTT,CASSLDRGNQPQHF
NA,NA,TRBJ2-3,TRBV10-1,TGCGCCACCGGGGCACTGGGGGCCGATGATACGCAGTATTTT,CATGALGADDTQYF